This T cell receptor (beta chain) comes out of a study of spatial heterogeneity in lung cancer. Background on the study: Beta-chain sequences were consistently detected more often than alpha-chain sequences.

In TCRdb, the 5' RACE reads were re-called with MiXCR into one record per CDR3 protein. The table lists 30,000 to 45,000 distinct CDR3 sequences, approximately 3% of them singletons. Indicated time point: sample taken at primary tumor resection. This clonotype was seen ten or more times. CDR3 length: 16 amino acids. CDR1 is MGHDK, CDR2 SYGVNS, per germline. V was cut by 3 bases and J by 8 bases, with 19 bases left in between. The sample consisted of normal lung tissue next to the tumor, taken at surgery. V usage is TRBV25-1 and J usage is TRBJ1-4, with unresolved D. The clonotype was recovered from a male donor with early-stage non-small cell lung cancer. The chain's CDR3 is CASSEEGVLGGEKLFF. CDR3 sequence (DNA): TGTGCCAGCAGTGAGGAGGGCGTCCTCGGAGGAGAAAAACTGTTTTTT.